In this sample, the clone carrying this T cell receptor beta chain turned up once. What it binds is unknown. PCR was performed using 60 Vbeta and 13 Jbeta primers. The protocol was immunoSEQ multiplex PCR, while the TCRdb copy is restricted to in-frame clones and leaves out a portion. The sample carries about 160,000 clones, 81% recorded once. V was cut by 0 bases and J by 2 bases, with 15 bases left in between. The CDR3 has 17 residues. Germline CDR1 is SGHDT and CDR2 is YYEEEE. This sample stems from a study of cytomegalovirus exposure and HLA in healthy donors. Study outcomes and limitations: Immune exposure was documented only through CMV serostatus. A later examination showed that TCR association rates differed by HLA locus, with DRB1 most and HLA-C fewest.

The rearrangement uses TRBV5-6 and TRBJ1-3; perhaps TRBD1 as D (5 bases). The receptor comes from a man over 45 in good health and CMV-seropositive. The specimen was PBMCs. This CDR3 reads CASSLDYGSGPGNTIYF. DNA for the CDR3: TGTGCCAGCAGCTTGGATTATGGTTCAGGGCCTGGAAACACCATATATTTT. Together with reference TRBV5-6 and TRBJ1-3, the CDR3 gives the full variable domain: DAGVTQSPTHLIKTRGQQVTLRCSPKSGHDTVSWYQQALGQGPQFIFQYYEEEERQRGNFPDRFSGHQFPNYSSELNVNALLLGDSALYLCASSLDYGSGPGNTIYFGEGSWLTVV.